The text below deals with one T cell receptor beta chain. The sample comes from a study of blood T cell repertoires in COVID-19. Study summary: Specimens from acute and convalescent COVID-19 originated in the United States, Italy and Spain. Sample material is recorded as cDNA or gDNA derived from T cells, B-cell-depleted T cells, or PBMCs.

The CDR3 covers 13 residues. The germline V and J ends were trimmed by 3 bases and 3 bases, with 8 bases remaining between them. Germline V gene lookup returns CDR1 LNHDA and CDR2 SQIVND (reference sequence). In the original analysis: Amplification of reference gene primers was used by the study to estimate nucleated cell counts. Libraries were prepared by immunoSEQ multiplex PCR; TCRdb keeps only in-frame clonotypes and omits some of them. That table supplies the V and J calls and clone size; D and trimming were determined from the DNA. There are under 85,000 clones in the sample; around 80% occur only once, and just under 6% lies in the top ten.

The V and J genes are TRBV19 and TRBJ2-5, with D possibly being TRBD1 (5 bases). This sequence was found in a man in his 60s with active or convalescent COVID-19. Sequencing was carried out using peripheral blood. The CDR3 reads CASSMVGEETQYF. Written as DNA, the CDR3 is TGTGCCAGTAGTATGGTAGGGGAAGAGACCCAGTACTTC.